The 4 T cell receptor beta chains in this list originate from one sample, sequenced in a study of early T cells in non-severe SARS-CoV-2 infection (dated by TCRdb to the early 2020s). Receptors were amplified or captured by 5' RACE. Sequencing relied on a NextSeq 500. The public reads were reprocessed in TCRdb via fastp at Q25 and MiXCR, keeping in-frame beta chains. Every distinct CDR3 protein forms one entry, paired with its most common genes and DNA. Recorded for this sample are some 56,000 distinct CDR3 sequences; 8% to 11% of them occurred a single time. The ten largest account for 5.5% to 7.5% of the sample. The sequenced sample was whole blood. These TCRs come from an adult who was a healthcare worker with PCR-confirmed SARS-CoV-2 infection or an uninfected control (not recorded which).

This clonotype turned up a few times. V is TRBV12-3 or TRBV12-4 and J is TRBJ1-1; D is perhaps TRBD1 (6 bases). V lost 1 base to trimming and J lost 6 bases, with 12 bases between them. The CDR3 has 14 amino acids. CDR3 sequence reads: CASSLDREFAEAFF. In DNA, the CDR3 is TGTGCCAGCAGTTTAGACAGGGAATTCGCTGAAGCTTTCTTT.

This clonotype was counted a few times. The genes are TRBV6-1 and TRBJ2-3; D remains ambiguous. Trimming stripped 8 bases from V and 2 bases from J, with 8 bases between. Germline V gives CDR1 MNHNS, CDR2 SASEGT. The CDR3 is 12 amino acids. The CDR3 reads CASAGYTDTQYF. The CDR3 DNA follows: TGTGCCAGCGCCGGCTACACAGATACGCAGTATTTT.

This clonotype has a count of ten or more. The genes are TRBV10-3 and TRBJ1-1; D may be TRBD1 (6 bases). The CDR3 loop spans 12 amino acids. The ends were cut back, 10 bases at V and 1 base at J, with 10 bases in the middle. Germline CDR1 ENHRY, CDR2 SYGVKD. The CDR3 protein is CATSTGNTEAFF. For the CDR3, the DNA is TGTGCCACCTCGACAGGGAACACTGAAGCTTTCTTT.

V gene TRBV2 combines with J gene TRBJ1-3, with 7 bases aligning to TRBD1. Per germline, CDR1 SNHLY and CDR2 FYNNEI. CDR3 length equals 16 residues. V trimming: 5 bases; J trimming: 6 bases; junction bases outside the gene matches: 13. Here the CDR3 DNA reads TGTGCCAGCAGTTCGATACAGGGGAACACTGAAAACACCATATATTTT. Translation gives CASSSIQGNTENTIYF.